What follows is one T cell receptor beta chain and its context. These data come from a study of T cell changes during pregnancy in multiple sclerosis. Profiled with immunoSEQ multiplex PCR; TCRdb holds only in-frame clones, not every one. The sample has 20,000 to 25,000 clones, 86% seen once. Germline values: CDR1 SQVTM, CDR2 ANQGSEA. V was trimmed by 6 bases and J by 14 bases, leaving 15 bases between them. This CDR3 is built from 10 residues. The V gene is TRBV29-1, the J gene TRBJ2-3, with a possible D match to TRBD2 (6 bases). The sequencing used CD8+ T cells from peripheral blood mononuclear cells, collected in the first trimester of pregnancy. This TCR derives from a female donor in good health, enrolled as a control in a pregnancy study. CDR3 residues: CSVAKEGRYF. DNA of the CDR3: TGCAGCGTCGCTAAGGAGGGCAGGTATTTT.